Reported below is one TCR beta chain. The data were produced by immunoSEQ multiplex PCR, yet TCRdb's version contains in-frame clones alone and is incomplete. The sample includes about 20,000 clones, 70% to 90% seen only once; the top ten take around 5%. Germline assignment: CDR1 SQVTM and CDR2 ANQGSEA. This CDR3 is 13 amino acids long. V lost 4 bases, J lost 4 bases, and 1 base stayed unmatched. This record comes from a study of T cell changes during pregnancy in multiple sclerosis. This sequence was found in a female donor in good health, enrolled as a control in a pregnancy study. The sequencing used CD8+ T cells from peripheral blood mononuclear cells, collected in the second trimester of pregnancy. This sequence joins TRBV29-1 and TRBJ1-2, with TRBD1 matching 12 bases. The CDR3 sequence is CSVGDRGLYGYTF. The CDR3 DNA sequence: TGCAGCGTTGGGGACAGGGGGCTCTATGGCTACACCTTC.